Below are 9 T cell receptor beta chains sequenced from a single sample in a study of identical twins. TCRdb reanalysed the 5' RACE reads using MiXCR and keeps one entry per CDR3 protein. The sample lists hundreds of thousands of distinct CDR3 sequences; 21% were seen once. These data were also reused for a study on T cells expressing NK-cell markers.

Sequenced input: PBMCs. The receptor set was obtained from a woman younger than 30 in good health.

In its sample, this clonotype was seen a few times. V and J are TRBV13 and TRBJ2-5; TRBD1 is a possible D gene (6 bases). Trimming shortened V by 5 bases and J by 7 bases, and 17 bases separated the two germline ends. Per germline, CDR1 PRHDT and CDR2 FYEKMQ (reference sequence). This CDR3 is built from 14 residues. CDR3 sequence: CASSDRGQLGTQYF. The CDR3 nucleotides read TGTGCCAGCAGCGACCGGGGACAATTGGGGACCCAGTACTTC. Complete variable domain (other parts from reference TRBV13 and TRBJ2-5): AAGVIQSPRHLIKEKRETATLKCYPIPRHDTVYWYQQGPGQDPQFLISFYEKMQSDKGSIPDRFSAQQFSDYHSELNMSSLELGDSALYFCASSDRGQLGTQYFGPGTRLLVL.

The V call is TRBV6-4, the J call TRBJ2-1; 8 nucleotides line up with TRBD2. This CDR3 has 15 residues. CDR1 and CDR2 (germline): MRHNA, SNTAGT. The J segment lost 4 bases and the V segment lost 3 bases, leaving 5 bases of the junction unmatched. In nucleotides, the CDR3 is TGTGCCAGCAGTGAGAGCGGGAGAGGTTACAATGAGCAGTTCTTC. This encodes CASSESGRGYNEQFF.

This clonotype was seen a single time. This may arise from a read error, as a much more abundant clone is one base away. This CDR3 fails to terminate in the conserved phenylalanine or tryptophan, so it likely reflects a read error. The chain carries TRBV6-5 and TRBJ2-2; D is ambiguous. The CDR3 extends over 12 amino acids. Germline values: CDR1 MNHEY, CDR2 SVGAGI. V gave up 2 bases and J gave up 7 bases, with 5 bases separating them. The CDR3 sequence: CASSYRVGELFS. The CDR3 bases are TGTGCCAGCAGTTACAGGGTCGGGGAGCTGTTTTCT.

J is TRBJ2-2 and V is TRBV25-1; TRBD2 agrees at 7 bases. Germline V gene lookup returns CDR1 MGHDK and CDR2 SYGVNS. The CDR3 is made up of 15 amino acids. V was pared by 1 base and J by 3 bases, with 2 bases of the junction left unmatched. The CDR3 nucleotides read TGTGCCAGCAGTGAATGGGGACTACACACCGGGGAGCTGTTTTTT. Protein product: CASSEWGLHTGELFF.

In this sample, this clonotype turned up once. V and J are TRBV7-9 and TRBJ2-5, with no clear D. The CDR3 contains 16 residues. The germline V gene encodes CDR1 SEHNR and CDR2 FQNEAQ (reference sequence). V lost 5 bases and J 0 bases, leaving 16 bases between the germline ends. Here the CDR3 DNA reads TGTGCCAGCAGCCTCCCCTTTTTGGGCGACCAAGAGACCCAGTACTTC. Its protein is CASSLPFLGDQETQYF. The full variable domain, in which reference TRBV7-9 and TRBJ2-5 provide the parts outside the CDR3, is DTGVSQNPRHKITKRGQNVTFRCDPISEHNRLYWYRQTLGQGPEFLTYFQNEAQLEKSRLLSDRFSAERPKGSFSTLEIQRTEQGDSAMYLCASSLPFLGDQETQYFGPGTRLLVL.

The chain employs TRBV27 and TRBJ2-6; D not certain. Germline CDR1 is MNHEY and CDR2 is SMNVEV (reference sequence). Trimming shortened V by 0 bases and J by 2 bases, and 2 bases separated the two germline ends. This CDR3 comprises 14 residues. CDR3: CASSLSTGANVLTF. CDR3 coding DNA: TGTGCCAGCAGTTTATCGACTGGGGCCAACGTCCTGACTTTC.

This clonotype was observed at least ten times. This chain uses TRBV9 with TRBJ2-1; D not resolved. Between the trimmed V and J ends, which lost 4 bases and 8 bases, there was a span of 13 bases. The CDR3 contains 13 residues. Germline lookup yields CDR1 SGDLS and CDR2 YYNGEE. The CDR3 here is CASSPSIRDEQFF. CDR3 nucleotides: TGTGCCAGCAGCCCTTCGATAAGGGATGAGCAGTTCTTC.

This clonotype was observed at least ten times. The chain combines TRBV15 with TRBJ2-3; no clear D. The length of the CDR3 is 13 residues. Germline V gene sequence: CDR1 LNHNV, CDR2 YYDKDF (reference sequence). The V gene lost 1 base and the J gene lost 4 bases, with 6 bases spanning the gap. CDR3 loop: CATSRGIADTQYF. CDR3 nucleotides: TGTGCCACCAGCAGAGGTATCGCAGATACGCAGTATTTT.

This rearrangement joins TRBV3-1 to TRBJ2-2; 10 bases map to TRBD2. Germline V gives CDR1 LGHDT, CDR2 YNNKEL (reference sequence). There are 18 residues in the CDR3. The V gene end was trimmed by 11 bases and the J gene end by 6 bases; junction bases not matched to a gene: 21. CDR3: CAFTKRASGGGWPGELFF. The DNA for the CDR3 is TGTGCCTTCACCAAACGGGCTAGCGGGGGTGGTTGGCCCGGGGAGCTGTTTTTT.